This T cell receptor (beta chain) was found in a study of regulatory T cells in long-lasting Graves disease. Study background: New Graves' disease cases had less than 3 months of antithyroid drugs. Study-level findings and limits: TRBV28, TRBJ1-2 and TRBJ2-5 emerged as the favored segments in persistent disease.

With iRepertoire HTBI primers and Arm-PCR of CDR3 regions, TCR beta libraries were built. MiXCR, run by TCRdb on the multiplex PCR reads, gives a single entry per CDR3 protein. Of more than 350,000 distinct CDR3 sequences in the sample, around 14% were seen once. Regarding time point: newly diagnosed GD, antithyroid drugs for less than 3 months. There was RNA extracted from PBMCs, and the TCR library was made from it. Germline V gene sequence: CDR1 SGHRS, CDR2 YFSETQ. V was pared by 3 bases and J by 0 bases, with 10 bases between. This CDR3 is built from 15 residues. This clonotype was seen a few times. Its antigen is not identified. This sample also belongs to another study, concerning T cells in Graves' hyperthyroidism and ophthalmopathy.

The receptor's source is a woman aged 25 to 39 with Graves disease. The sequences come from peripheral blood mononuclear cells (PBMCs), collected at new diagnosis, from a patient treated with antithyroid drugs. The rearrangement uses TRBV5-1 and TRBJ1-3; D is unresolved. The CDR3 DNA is TGCGCCAGCAGCTCGTCTGTGGGCTCTGGAAACACCATATATTTT. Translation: CASSSSVGSGNTIYF.